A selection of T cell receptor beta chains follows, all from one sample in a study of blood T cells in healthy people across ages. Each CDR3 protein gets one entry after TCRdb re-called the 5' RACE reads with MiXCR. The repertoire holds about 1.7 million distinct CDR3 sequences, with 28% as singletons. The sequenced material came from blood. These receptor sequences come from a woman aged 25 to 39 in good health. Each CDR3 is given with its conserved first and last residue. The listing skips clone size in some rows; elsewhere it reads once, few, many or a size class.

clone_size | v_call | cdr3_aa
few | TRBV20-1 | CSAAGTSGQVKQFF
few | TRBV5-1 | CASSKPNQETQYF
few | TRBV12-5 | CASGLVNPRDSYGYTF
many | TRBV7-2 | CASSLSRTAYGEQYF
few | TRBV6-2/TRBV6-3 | CASSYTQGSGANVLTF
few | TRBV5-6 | CASSHLAGYEQFF
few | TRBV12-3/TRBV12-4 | CASRTQDRESLKHNEQFF
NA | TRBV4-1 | CASSQASSGEYEQYF
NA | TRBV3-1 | CASSQGKGAGYSNQPQHF
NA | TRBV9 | CASSAYAADTEAFF
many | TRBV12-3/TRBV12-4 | CASSSYRVAVGYTF
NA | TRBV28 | CASILGLGFYEQFF
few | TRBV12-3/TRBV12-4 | CASSLAGLNGELFF
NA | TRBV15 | CATSAGDSSTQETQYF
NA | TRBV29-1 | CSVAPGGTEAFF
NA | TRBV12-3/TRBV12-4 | CASSLLGVATTQYF
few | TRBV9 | CASSVAGTATDTQYF
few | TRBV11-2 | CASSLEFFGSSNEQFF
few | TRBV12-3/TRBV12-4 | CASSPRVLTEKLFF
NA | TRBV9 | CAGSRDFGEKLFF
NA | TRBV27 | CASRPYLLAGGPNIQYF
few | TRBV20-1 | CSAEKITSGSGDTQYF
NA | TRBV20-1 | CSARDLAAAGGSYEQYF
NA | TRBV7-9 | CASSLALNNYGYTF
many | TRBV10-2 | CASSANLAGGQYF
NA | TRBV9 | CASSVATKGPNYGYTF
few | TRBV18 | CASSPLTGVTTGELFF
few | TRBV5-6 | CASSFAGGLANEQFF
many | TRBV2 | CASSSEGADTQYF
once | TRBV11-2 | CASSSGRTSDTDTQYF
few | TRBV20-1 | CSAGGSMANTGELFF
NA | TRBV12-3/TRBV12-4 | CASSDTLGQGDTEQFF
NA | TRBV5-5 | CASSTRDRDNGYTF
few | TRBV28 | CASRGQGLVRYGYTF
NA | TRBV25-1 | CASSDWGGYSPLHF
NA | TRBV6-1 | CASSEGGRAGGDYEQYF
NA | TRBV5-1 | CASSSQPDLQRGQTQYF
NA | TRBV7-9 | CASSSPRDITEAFF
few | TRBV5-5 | CVSSLAGGQTYEQYF
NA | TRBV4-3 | CASSQVTGGGGGTDTQYF
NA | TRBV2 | CASSGTRLVKNIQYF
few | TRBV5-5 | CASSLREGSHWGYTF
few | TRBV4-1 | CASSQVIGVTYEQYF
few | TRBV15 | CATSIQGDSNEQFF
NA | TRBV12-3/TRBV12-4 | CASSLQDREDIQYF
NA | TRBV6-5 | CATRASGPETQYF
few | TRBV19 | CASTPTGGRNEQYF
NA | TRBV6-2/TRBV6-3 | CASSYMGDGYTF
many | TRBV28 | CASTIQGGRSYEQYF
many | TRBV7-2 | CASLQLAGSYNEQFF
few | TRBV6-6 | CASTPGTSGETQYF
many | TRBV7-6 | CASSPGTRANQETQYF